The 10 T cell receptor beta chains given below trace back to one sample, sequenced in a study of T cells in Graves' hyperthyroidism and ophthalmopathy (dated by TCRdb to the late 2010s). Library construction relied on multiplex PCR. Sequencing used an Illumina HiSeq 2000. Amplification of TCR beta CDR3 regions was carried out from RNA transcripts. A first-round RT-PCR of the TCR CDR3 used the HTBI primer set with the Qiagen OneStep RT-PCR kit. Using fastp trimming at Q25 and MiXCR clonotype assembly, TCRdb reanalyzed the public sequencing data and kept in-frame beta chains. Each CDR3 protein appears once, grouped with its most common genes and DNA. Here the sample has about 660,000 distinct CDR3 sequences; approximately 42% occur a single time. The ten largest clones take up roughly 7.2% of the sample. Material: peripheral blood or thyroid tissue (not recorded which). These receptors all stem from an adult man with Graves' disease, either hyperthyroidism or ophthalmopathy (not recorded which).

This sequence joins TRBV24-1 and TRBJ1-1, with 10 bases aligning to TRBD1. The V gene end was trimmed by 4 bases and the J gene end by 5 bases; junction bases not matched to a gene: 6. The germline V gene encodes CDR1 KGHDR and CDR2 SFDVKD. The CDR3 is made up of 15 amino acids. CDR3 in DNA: TGTGCCACCAGTGAAACCGGGACAGGGGTTACTGAAGCTTTCTTT. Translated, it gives CATSETGTGVTEAFF.

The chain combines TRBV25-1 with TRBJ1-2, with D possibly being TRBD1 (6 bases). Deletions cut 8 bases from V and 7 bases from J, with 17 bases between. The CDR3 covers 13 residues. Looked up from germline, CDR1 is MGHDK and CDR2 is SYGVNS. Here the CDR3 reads CASSRNAGAGYTF. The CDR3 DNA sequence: TGTGCCAGCTCACGAAACGCAGGGGCTGGCTACACCTTC.

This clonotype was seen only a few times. The CDR3 loop is CASTPASGSYEQYF. The CDR3, as DNA: TGTGCCAGCACGCCGGCTAGCGGGTCCTACGAGCAGTACTTC. The chain employs TRBV3-1 and TRBJ2-7; 8 bases match TRBD2. With 7 bases clipped from V and 1 base from J, the junction kept 6 bases outside the gene matches. Germline-derived CDR1 and CDR2 are LGHDT and YNNKEL (reference sequence). This CDR3 contains 14 residues.

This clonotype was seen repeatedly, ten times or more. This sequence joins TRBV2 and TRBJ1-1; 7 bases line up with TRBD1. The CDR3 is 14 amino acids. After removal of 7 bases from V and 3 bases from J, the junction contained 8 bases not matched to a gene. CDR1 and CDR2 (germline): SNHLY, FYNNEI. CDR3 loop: CASTYRTGHTEAFF. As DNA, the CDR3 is TGTGCCAGCACATATCGGACAGGTCACACTGAAGCTTTCTTT.

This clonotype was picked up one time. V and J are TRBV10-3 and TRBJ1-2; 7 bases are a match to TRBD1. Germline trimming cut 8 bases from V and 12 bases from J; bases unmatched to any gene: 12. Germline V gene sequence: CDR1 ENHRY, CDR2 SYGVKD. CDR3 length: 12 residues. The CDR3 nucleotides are TGTGCCATCGGGACAGTGAGCTCTGGAAACACCTTC. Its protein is CAIGTVSSGNTF.

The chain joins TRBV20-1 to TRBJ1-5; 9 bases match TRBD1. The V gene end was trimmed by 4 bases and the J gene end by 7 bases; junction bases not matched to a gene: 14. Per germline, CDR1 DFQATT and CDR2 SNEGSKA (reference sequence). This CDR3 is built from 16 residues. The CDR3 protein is CSATQGDRATGQPQHF. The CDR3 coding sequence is TGCAGTGCTACGCAGGGGGACAGGGCCACTGGACAGCCCCAGCATTTT.

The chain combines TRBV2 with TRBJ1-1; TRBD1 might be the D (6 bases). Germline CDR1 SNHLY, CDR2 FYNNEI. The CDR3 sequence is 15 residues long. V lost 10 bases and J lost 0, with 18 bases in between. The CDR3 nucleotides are TGTGCCATCAGAACCGGACAGACACTGAACACTGAAGCTTTCTTT. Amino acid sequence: CAIRTGQTLNTEAFF.

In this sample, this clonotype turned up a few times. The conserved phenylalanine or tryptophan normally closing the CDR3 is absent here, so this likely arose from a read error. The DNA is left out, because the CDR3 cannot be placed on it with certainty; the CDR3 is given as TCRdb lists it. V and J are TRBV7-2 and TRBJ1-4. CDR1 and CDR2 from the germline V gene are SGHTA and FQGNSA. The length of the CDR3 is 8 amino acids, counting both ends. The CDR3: CASSLAGQ.

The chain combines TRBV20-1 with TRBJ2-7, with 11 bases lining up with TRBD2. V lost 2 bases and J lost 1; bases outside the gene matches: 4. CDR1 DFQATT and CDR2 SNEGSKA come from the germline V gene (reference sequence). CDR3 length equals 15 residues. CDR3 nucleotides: TGCAGTGCTAGAATCAGACTAGCGGGATCCTACGAGCAGTACTTC. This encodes CSARIRLAGSYEQYF.

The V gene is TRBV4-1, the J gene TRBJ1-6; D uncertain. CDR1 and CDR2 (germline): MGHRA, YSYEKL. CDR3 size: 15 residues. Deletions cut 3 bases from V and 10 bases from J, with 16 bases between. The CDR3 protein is CASSQEILGPSPLHF. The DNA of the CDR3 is TGCGCCAGCAGCCAGGAGATCCTCGGCCCATCACCCCTCCACTTT.